This entry describes one TCR beta chain. Antigen unknown. CDR1 and CDR2 (germline): LGHNA, YNFKEQ. V dropped 5 bases and J dropped 0; count of bases not matched to a gene: 6. This CDR3 region has 17 residues. The data are from a study of T cell repertoires in cytomegalovirus infection. Study context: The authors used CMV epitopes that were HLA-C-restricted (recently identified) and HLA-B-restricted (well studied).

MiXCR, run by TCRdb on the reads, gives a single entry per CDR3 protein. There are about 920,000 distinct CDR3 sequences in the sample; approximately 31% occur only once, and around 15% lies in the top ten. The study's findings and limits: Using cumulative public TCR beta family frequency, the authors identified those who carried CMV together with the relevant HLA. Within the response measured ex vivo, HLA-C-restricted CMV-specific TCR beta clonotypes were dominant.

Material: cultured CD8+ T cells from PBMCs, obtained from culture after CMV antigen stimulation. This clonotype originated in a human donor in good health (CMV status not recorded). Some clones in this sample may be carry-over from other donors' samples. The chain joins TRBV4-2 to TRBJ2-6; TRBD1 aligns across 8 bases. In DNA, the CDR3 is TGTGCCAGCAGCTACGGGACAGGCTACTCTGGGGCCAACGTCCTGACTTTC. It encodes CASSYGTGYSGANVLTF.